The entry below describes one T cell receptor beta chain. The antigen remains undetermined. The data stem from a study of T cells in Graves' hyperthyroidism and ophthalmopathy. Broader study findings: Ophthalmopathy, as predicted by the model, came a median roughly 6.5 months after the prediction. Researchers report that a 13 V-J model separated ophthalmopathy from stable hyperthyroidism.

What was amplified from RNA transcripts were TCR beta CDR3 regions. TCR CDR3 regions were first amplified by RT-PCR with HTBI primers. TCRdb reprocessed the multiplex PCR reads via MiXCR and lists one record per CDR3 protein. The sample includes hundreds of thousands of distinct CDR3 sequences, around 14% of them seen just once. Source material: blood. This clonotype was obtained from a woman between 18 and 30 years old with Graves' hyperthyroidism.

CDR3 sequence: CASSPALADTQYF. CDR3 in DNA: TGTGCCAGCTCACCAGCCTTAGCGGATACGCAGTATTTT. This rearrangement joins TRBV18 to TRBJ2-3, with a tentative D call TRBD2 (5 bases). Germline V gene lookup returns CDR1 KGHSH and CDR2 LQKENI. CDR3 size: 13 residues. The V and J ends lost 2 bases and 6 bases respectively, with 9 bases between them.